These 23 T cell receptor beta chains were all obtained from the same sample, sequenced in a study of shared clonotypes between healthy human individuals. Positive CCR7 selection of CD45RO-negative cells yielded the naive CD8 cells, and terminally differentiated effector memory CD45RA+ cells were excluded. Repertoires were generated with immunoSEQ multiplex PCR, while TCRdb's copy carries only in-frame clones and drops some. The data contain hundreds of thousands of clones, roughly 95% of them singletons. Sequencing was performed on naive CD8+ T cells sorted from blood. The receptors stem from a woman in her thirties in good health.

The rearrangement links TRBV9 to TRBJ2-3; D might be TRBD1 (5 bases). This CDR3 is 14 amino acids long. Germline assignment: CDR1 SGDLS and CDR2 YYNGEE. V shed 0 bases and J shed 6 bases, with 11 bases lying between them. Written as DNA, the CDR3 is TGTGCCAGCAGCGTAGCTAACCCAGGGGATACGCAGTATTTT. Its translation is CASSVANPGDTQYF. Full variable domain (remainder filled in from reference TRBV9 and TRBJ2-3): DSGVTQTPKHLITATGQRVTLRCSPRSGDLSVYWYQQSLDQGLQFLIQYYNGEERAKGNILERFSAQQFPDLHSELNLSSLELGDSALYFCASSVANPGDTQYFGPGTRLTVL.

The rearrangement uses TRBV5-1 and TRBJ2-7; TRBD1 matches 9 bases. Germline CDR1 and CDR2: SGHRS and YFSETQ. J lost 2 bases, V lost 0 bases, and 3 bases had no gene match. The CDR3 runs 15 residues. This CDR3 is CASSLAGTGPYEQYF. As DNA, the CDR3 is TGCGCCAGCAGCTTGGCGGGGACAGGGCCCTACGAGCAGTACTTC.

The chain uses TRBV6-5 and TRBJ2-7; D remains unclear. Germline V gene data show CDR1 as MNHEY and CDR2 as SVGAGI. CDR3 length equals 13 residues. The V and J ends lost 5 bases and 1 base respectively, with 9 bases between them. The CDR3 nucleotides read TGTGCCAGCAGTGACGGACGGTCCTACGAGCAGTACTTC. It is translated as CASSDGRSYEQYF.

The CDR3 reads CASSYSVEAGGEKLFF. The CDR3 nucleotides are TGTGCCAGCAGTTACTCTGTGGAGGCAGGGGGAGAAAAACTGTTTTTT. This chain joins TRBV6-6 and TRBJ1-4; 7 bases are a match to TRBD1. From germline, CDR1 is MNHNY and CDR2 SVGAGI (reference sequence). V shed 0 bases and J 8 bases; nucleotides not matched to a gene: 9. The length of the CDR3 is 16 residues.

This sequence joins TRBV5-4 and TRBJ1-2, with 7 bases that match TRBD1. CDR3 size: 14 residues. J lost 8 bases, V lost 1 base, and 8 bases had no gene match. Per the germline V gene, CDR1 is SGHNT and CDR2 is YYREEE (reference sequence). CDR3 loop: CASSLWQGGWGYTF. The DNA for the CDR3 is TGTGCCAGCAGCTTGTGGCAGGGGGGTTGGGGCTACACCTTC.

The genes are TRBV15 and TRBJ1-5, with D hard to call. Trimming left V 3 bases short and J 3 bases short, with 9 bases between. Germline V lookup: CDR1 LNHNV, CDR2 YYDKDF (reference sequence). The CDR3 is 14 amino acids. The CDR3 DNA follows: TGTGCCACCAGCAGTTTCTCGTCCAATCAGCCCCAGCATTTT. It encodes CATSSFSSNQPQHF. The variable domain in full, completed from reference TRBV15 and TRBJ1-5, reads DAMVIQNPRYQVTQFGKPVTLSCSQTLNHNVMYWYQQKSSQAPKLLFHYYDKDFNNEADTPDNFQSRRPNTSFCFLDIRSPGLGDTAMYLCATSSFSSNQPQHFGDGTRLSIL.

The chain couples TRBV19 to TRBJ1-5, with a possible D match to TRBD1 (6 bases). Per the germline V gene, CDR1 is LNHDA and CDR2 is SQIVND (reference sequence). The V gene lost 6 bases and the J gene lost 0 bases, with 18 bases spanning the gap. This CDR3 contains 17 residues. The DNA for the CDR3 is TGTGCCAGTAGGAGGGGGGCCCTAGGCTATAGCAATCAGCCCCAGCATTTT. This encodes CASRRGALGYSNQPQHF.

The chain couples TRBV5-4 to TRBJ2-7, with 7 bases matching TRBD2. With V trimmed by 3 bases and J by 6 bases, 3 bases remained unmatched. The CDR3 is 12 amino acids. Germline-derived CDR1 and CDR2 are SGHNT and YYREEE (reference sequence). The DNA of the CDR3 is TGTGCCAGCAGCTGGGGGGGAGGCGAGCAGTACTTC. Translation: CASSWGGGEQYF.

The rearrangement links TRBV13 to TRBJ2-7; unclear D gene. The germline V and J ends were trimmed by 5 bases and 7 bases, with 15 bases remaining between them. The CDR3 covers 13 residues. CDR1 is PRHDT, CDR2 FYEKMQ, per germline (reference sequence). The CDR3 loop reads CASSPRLVGEQYF. CDR3 sequence (DNA): TGTGCCAGCAGCCCTAGACTGGTTGGGGAGCAGTACTTC.

The count of this clone is one. V gene TRBV4-2 combines with J gene TRBJ1-3; 8 bases line up with TRBD1. The CDR3 runs to 18 residues. The germline V gene encodes CDR1 LGHNA and CDR2 YNFKEQ. Trimming removed 0 bases from V and 0 bases from J; junction bases left unmatched: 7. CDR3 coding DNA: TGTGCCAGCAGCCAAGATGAAGGGACAGGCCCCTCTGGAAACACCATATATTTT. As protein: CASSQDEGTGPSGNTIYF.

The chain uses TRBV21-1 and TRBJ2-1; the listed D gene, TRBD2, was not tested against the DNA. TRBV21-1 is shown as a pseudogene. The CDR3 is 16 amino acids. As DNA, the CDR3 is TGTGCCAGCAGCAAAGCGGGGGGGCAGTTCAGGAATGAGCAGTTCTTC. As protein: CASSKAGGQFRNEQFF.

Worth noting for this clone: The sample holds other DNA sequences that translate to the same CDR3. V usage is TRBV28 and J usage is TRBJ2-7, with D maybe TRBD2 (6 bases). V was pared by 3 bases and J by 3 bases, with 12 bases between. The CDR3 loop spans 14 amino acids. Germline-derived CDR1 and CDR2 are MDHEN and SYDVKM. The CDR3 loop is CASSLRGGLYEQYF. Here the CDR3 DNA reads TGTGCCAGCAGTTTGAGGGGAGGTCTCTACGAGCAGTACTTC.

J is TRBJ2-2 and V is TRBV9, with 7 bases lining up with TRBD1. The CDR3 is 16 residues long. The junction had 5 bases not matched to a gene; V was cut back by 3 bases and J by 0 bases. The V gene's germline CDR1 is SGDLS and CDR2 YYNGEE. The DNA of the CDR3 is TGTGCCAGCAGCGGAAGGGACAGCGCGAACACCGGGGAGCTGTTTTTT. This translates into CASSGRDSANTGELFF.

The V gene is TRBV7-9, the J gene TRBJ2-1; the D is unclear. The germline V and J ends were trimmed by 2 bases and 9 bases, with 11 bases remaining between them. The germline V gene has CDR1 SEHNR and CDR2 FQNEAQ (reference sequence). The CDR3 sequence is 13 residues long. CDR3 protein: CASSLLETAEQFF. The DNA for the CDR3 is TGTGCCAGCAGCTTACTAGAGACGGCTGAGCAGTTCTTC.

This clone has only one observation. This chain connects TRBV5-4 to TRBJ2-1; a weak D match, TRBD2 (6 bases). The germline V and J ends were trimmed by 3 bases and 7 bases, with 17 bases remaining between them. Germline V CDR1 and CDR2: SGHNT, YYREEE (reference sequence). CDR3 length equals 15 residues. The CDR3 region has the DNA TGTGCCAGCAGCTGGGGCGGGATGGTCGGGAATGAGCAGTTCTTC. Protein: CASSWGGMVGNEQFF. The full variable domain, with the rest looked up from reference TRBV5-4 and TRBJ2-1, is ETGVTQSPTHLIKTRGQQVTLRCSSQSGHNTVSWYQQALGQGPQFIFQYYREEENGRGNFPPRFSGLQFPNYSSELNVNALELDDSALYLCASSWGGMVGNEQFFGPGTRLTVL.

The chain has TRBV7-9 and TRBJ2-3; 8 bases match TRBD1. The V gene's germline CDR1 is SEHNR and CDR2 FQNEAQ (reference sequence). Unmatched junction bases numbered 0, after V lost 4 bases and J lost 6 bases. The CDR3 sequence is 12 residues long. In DNA form, the CDR3 reads TGTGCCAGCAGCTACAGGGGGGATACGCAGTATTTT. Translated, it gives CASSYRGDTQYF. The full variable domain, in which reference TRBV7-9 and TRBJ2-3 provide the parts outside the CDR3, is DTGVSQNPRHKITKRGQNVTFRCDPISEHNRLYWYRQTLGQGPEFLTYFQNEAQLEKSRLLSDRFSAERPKGSFSTLEIQRTEQGDSAMYLCASSYRGDTQYFGPGTRLTVL.

The chain joins TRBV6-5 to TRBJ1-1, with unresolved D. Germline V gives CDR1 MNHEY, CDR2 SVGAGI. Trimming took off 8 bases at V and 0 bases at J, with 4 bases between the two ends. This CDR3 comprises 11 residues. The CDR3 is CASSVNTEAFF. CDR3 bases: TGTGCCAGCTCTGTGAACACTGAAGCTTTCTTT.

The gene calls are TRBV27 and TRBJ2-1, with a tentative D call TRBD1 (6 bases). The V and J ends lost 2 bases and 6 bases respectively, with 11 bases between them. CDR1 MNHEY and CDR2 SMNVEV come from the germline V gene (reference sequence). There are 14 residues in the CDR3. This chain's CDR3 is CASSLIRGGNEQFF. The DNA for the CDR3 is TGTGCCAGCAGTTTAATTCGAGGGGGCAATGAGCAGTTCTTC.

The chain combines TRBV5-4 with TRBJ2-7; D may be TRBD1 (6 bases). Per the germline V gene, CDR1 is SGHNT and CDR2 is YYREEE (reference sequence). Trimming removed 4 bases from V and 1 base from J, with 12 bases in between. CDR3 length: 14 residues. CDR3 loop: CASSLGQSSYEQYF. CDR3 nucleotides: TGTGCCAGCAGCCTCGGACAGAGTTCCTACGAGCAGTACTTC.

This clone was recorded once. This rearrangement joins TRBV7-8 to TRBJ1-1; D ambiguous. The CDR3 is made up of 15 amino acids. V gave up 3 bases and J gave up 4 bases, with 15 bases separating them. CDR1 is SGHVS and CDR2 is FQNEAQ in the germline V gene. The CDR3: CASSFIERRGTEAFF. As DNA, the CDR3 is TGTGCCAGCAGCTTTATTGAGCGGCGGGGCACTGAAGCTTTCTTT.

The V call is TRBV29-1, the J call TRBJ2-1, with D possibly being TRBD1 (6 bases). Deletions cut 7 bases from V and 1 base from J, with 8 bases between. Germline lookup yields CDR1 SQVTM and CDR2 ANQGSEA. The CDR3 has 12 amino acids. This chain's CDR3 is CSGTASYNEQFF. CDR3 sequence (DNA): TGCAGCGGGACAGCATCCTACAATGAGCAGTTCTTC.

Notes on this clone: Other DNA sequences of this sample code for an identical CDR3. The V gene is TRBV28, the J gene TRBJ1-3, with D hard to call. The CDR3 length is 11 residues. Germline-derived CDR1 and CDR2 are MDHEN and SYDVKM. The CDR3 loop reads CAGQVGNTIYF. In nucleotides, the CDR3 is TGTGCTGGGCAGGTCGGAAACACCATATATTTT.

Here the CDR3 DNA reads TGTGCCAGCAGTTTAAGGGAGGTAACCTACGAGCAGTACTTC. This gives the protein CASSLREVTYEQYF. The gene calls are TRBV28 and TRBJ2-7; tentative D call: TRBD2 (6 bases). The CDR3 is 14 amino acids. Looked up from germline, CDR1 is MDHEN and CDR2 is SYDVKM. Trimming stripped 2 bases from V and 2 bases from J, with 10 bases between.